The TCR beta chain under discussion was sequenced for a study of CD8 T cells in ankylosing spondylitis. Overall study results and limits: According to the report, clones linked to the disease were significantly enriched in matched synovial fluid samples taken from ankylosing spondylitis patients. Clones linked to the disease showed a CD8+ phenotype. They occurred at relatively low frequencies in peripheral blood. A TCR beta motif of under 10 highly homologous variants seemed to mark ankylosing spondylitis blood.

In its sample, this clonotype was seen a few times. Its antigen is unidentified. Making the TCR beta libraries involved quantitative 5'-RACE with molecular barcodes. TCRdb fed the 5' RACE reads into MiXCR, producing one record per CDR3 protein. The table includes about 440,000 distinct CDR3 sequences, approximately 17% detected once. The germline gives CDR1 MGHDK, CDR2 SYGVNS. Trimming took 6 bases from V and 6 from J, leaving 6 bases between them. This CDR3 has 11 residues. Sequencing was carried out using blood, either unsorted or a sorted T cell fraction (not recorded which). The chain has TRBV25-1 and TRBJ2-1; D is unresolved. The source of this sequence is a male donor with ankylosing spondylitis. The CDR3 DNA is TGTGCCAGCAGAGCTCGCAATGAGCAGTTCTTC. Residues: CASRARNEQFF.